Reported below is one T cell receptor beta chain. Its antigen is not known. Germline lookup yields CDR1 PRHDT and CDR2 FYEKMQ (reference sequence). V shed 8 bases, J shed 1 base, and the junction held 4 bases outside the gene matches. The CDR3 loop spans 13 amino acids. This entry belongs to a study of yellow fever vaccine responses in identical twins. One entry per CDR3 protein results from TCRdb running MiXCR on the RT-PCR reads. Of about 9,000 distinct CDR3 sequences in the sample, roughly 84% were seen once. Study-wide findings and caveats: Reportedly, the response of twins' T cells to the vaccine seemed partly convergent, partly personalized.

This TCR came from a woman under 30 who received the yellow fever vaccine. This sample comprised T cells from blood (PBMCs), unsorted or a sorted subset (not recorded which), obtained before or after yellow fever vaccination (not recorded which). The J gene is TRBJ1-1, the V gene TRBV13, with 7 bases matching TRBD1. The chain's CDR3 is CASQDRPNTEAFF. In nucleotides, the CDR3 is TGTGCCAGCCAGGACAGGCCGAACACTGAAGCTTTCTTT. The variable domain in full, with the rest retrieved from reference TRBV13 and TRBJ1-1, is AAGVIQSPRHLIKEKRETATLKCYPIPRHDTVYWYQQGPGQDPQFLISFYEKMQSDKGSIPDRFSAQQFSDYHSELNMSSLELGDSALYFCASQDRPNTEAFFGQGTRLTVV.